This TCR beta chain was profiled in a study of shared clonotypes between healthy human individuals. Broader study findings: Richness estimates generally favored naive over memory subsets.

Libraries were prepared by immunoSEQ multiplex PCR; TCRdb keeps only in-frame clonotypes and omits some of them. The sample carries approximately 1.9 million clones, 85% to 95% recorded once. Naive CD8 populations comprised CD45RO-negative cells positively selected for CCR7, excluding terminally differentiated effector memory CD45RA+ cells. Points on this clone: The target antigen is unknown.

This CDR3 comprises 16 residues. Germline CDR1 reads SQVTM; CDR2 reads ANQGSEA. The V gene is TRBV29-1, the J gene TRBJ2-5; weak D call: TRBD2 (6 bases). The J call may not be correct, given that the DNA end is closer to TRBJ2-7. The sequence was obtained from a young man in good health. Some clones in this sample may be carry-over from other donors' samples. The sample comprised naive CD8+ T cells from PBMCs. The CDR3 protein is CSVVGGIELGSYEQYF. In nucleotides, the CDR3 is TGCAGCGTCGTGGGGGGAATAGAACTCGGGTCCTACGAGCAGTACTTC.